This TCR beta chain was captured by sequencing in a study of control samples from healthy donors and cancer patients. CDR3 length equals 15 residues. Germline V gene sequence: CDR1 MNHNS, CDR2 SASEGT. V dropped 1 base and J dropped 4; count of bases not matched to a gene: 5. Sequencing was performed with immunoSEQ multiplex PCR; in TCRdb, only in-frame clones are kept and a portion is missing. Of about 92,000 clones in the sample, approximately 82% were seen once. Sequenced sample: blood. V usage is TRBV6-1 and J usage is TRBJ1-1; TRBD1 aligns across 8 bases. The TCR originated in a woman aged 55-70 years in good health. The CDR3 DNA reads as TGTGCCAGCAGTGAAGGGACAGGGCGGGGCACTGAAGCTTTCTTT. Translation gives CASSEGTGRGTEAFF.